This T cell receptor beta chain was sequenced in a study of blood T cell repertoires in COVID-19. Here immunoSEQ multiplex PCR was the method, and the copy in TCRdb shows in-frame clones only, minus some. The data contain about 190,000 clones, around nine tenths of them seen just once; the ten biggest clones take up approximately 4.5%. This CDR3 contains 16 residues. CDR1 is SGDLS and CDR2 is YYNGEE in the germline V gene. V lost 4 bases and J lost 0; bases outside the gene matches: 5. This chain connects TRBV9 to TRBJ2-3; 10 nucleotides match TRBD2. The receptor's source is a human donor in a cohort sampled during active COVID-19. The sequenced sample was peripheral blood. This CDR3 is CASSLTSGESTDTQYF. CDR3 bases: TGTGCCAGCAGCTTAACTAGCGGGGAGAGCACAGATACGCAGTATTTT.